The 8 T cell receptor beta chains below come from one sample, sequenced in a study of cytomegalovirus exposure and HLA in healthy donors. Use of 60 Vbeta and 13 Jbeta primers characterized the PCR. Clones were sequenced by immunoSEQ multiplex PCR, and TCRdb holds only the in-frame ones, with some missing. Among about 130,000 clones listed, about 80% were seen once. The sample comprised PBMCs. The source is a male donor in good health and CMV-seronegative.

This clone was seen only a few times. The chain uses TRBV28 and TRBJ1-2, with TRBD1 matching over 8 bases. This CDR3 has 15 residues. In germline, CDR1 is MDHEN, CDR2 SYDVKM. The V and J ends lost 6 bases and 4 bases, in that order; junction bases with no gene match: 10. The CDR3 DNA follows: TGTGCCAGCAGCCCTCCGGGACAGGCCCTCTATGGCTACACCTTC. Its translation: CASSPPGQALYGYTF.

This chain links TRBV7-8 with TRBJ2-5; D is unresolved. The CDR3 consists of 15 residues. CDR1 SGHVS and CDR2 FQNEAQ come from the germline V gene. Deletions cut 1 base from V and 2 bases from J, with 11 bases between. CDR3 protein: CASSLGLELQETQYF. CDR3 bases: TGTGCCAGCAGCTTAGGGCTAGAATTACAAGAGACCCAGTACTTC.

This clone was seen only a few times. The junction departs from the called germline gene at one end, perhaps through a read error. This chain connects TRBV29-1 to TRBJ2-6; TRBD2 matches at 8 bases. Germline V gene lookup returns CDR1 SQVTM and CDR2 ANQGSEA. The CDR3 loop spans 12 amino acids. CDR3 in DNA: TGCAGCGTTGACGGGGGGGCCAACGGCCTGACTTTC. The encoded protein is CSVDGGANGLTF.

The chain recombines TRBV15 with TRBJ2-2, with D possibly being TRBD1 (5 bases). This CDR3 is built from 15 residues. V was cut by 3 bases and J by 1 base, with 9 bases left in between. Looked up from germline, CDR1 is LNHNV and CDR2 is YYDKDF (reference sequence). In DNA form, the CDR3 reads TGTGCCACCAGCAGGATCGACAGGAACACCGGGGAGCTGTTTTTT. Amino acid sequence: CATSRIDRNTGELFF. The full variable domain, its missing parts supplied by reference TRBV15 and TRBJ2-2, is DAMVIQNPRYQVTQFGKPVTLSCSQTLNHNVMYWYQQKSSQAPKLLFHYYDKDFNNEADTPDNFQSRRPNTSFCFLDIRSPGLGDTAMYLCATSRIDRNTGELFFGEGSRLTVL.

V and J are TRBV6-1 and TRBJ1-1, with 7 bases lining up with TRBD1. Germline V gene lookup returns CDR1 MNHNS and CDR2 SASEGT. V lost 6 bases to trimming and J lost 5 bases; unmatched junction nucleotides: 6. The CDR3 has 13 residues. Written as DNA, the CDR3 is TGTGCCAGCAGCCAGACAGGGTGGACTGAAGCTTTCTTT. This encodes CASSQTGWTEAFF.

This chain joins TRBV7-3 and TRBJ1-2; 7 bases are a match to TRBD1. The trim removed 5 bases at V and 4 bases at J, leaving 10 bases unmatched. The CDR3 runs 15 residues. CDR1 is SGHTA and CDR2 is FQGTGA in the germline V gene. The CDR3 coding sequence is TGTGCCAGCAGCCCAGGGGGTCCATTTAGCTATGGCTACACCTTC. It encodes CASSPGGPFSYGYTF.

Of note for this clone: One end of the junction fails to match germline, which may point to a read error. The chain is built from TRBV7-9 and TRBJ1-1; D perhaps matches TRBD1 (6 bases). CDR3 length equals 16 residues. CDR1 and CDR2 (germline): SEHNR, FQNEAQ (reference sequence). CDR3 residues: CSSSLGSGAMNTEAFF. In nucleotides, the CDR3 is TGTTCCAGCAGCTTAGGATCAGGGGCTATGAACACTGAAGCTTTCTTT.

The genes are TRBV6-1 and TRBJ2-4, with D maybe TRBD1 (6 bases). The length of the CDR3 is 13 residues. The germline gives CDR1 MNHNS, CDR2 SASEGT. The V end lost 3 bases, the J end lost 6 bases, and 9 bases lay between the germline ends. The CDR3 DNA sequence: TGTGCCAGCAGTGACGGGACACGAAACATTCAGTACTTC. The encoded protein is CASSDGTRNIQYF.